Following are 28 T cell receptor beta chains from one sample sequenced in a study of T-cell memory formation after mild COVID-19. TCRdb reanalysed the 5' RACE reads using MiXCR and keeps one entry per CDR3 protein. Of fewer than 650,000 distinct CDR3 sequences in the sample, roughly 17% are singletons; the top ten hold 8.1%. Material: PBMCs or a T cell subset sorted from them (not recorded which). These receptors originate from an adult woman who had mild COVID-19 (a few samples of this study predate the infection). Cell type and time point are not known.

The V call is TRBV4-3, the J call TRBJ1-1; tentatively, D is TRBD1 (5 bases). The CDR3 has 17 amino acids. Germline-derived CDR1 and CDR2 are LGHNA and YSLEER. V was clipped by 1 base and J by 2 bases, with 17 bases between them. CDR3 DNA sequence: TGCGCCAGCAGCCAAGCTTTTGGTCAGGGACGAAACACTGAAGCTTTCTTT. Translating gives CASSQAFGQGRNTEAFF.

The chain is built from TRBV29-1 and TRBJ2-4; TRBD1 agrees at 7 bases. The V and J ends lost 7 bases and 6 bases, in that order; junction bases with no gene match: 3. This CDR3 is built from 11 residues. Germline CDR1 and CDR2: SQVTM and ANQGSEA. The CDR3 loop is CSAWDRNIQYF. For the CDR3, the DNA is TGCAGCGCCTGGGACAGAAACATTCAGTACTTC.

This clonotype was seen a few times. The chain has TRBV7-2 and TRBJ2-1, with TRBD2 matching 8 bases. The CDR3 covers 14 residues. J lost 11 bases, V lost 4 bases, and 10 bases had no gene match. Germline CDR1 SGHTA, CDR2 FQGNSA. In nucleotides, the CDR3 is TGTGCCAGCAGCTCCCGGGGGGGGGGACTCCAGCAGTTCTTC. Protein product: CASSSRGGGLQQFF.

This clonotype was counted a few times. The chain employs TRBV9 and TRBJ1-2, with TRBD1 matching over 9 bases. V gave up 4 bases and J gave up 6 bases; unmatched junction bases: 16. The germline gives CDR1 SGDLS, CDR2 YYNGEE. This CDR3 has 17 residues. In DNA, the CDR3 is TGTGCCAGCAGCCCCCGGGACAGGGAGGCACTCCGCCATGGCTACACCTTC. It yields the protein CASSPRDREALRHGYTF. Complete variable domain (other parts from reference TRBV9 and TRBJ1-2): DSGVTQTPKHLITATGQRVTLRCSPRSGDLSVYWYQQSLDQGLQFLIQYYNGEERAKGNILERFSAQQFPDLHSELNLSSLELGDSALYFCASSPRDREALRHGYTFGSGTRLTVV.

This chain uses TRBV29-1 with TRBJ1-1, with D hard to call. Per germline, CDR1 SQVTM and CDR2 ANQGSEA. The CDR3 is made up of 12 amino acids. V was clipped by 7 bases and J by 4 bases, with 13 bases between them. The CDR3 protein is CSAAGETTEAFF. CDR3 DNA sequence: TGCAGCGCCGCCGGGGAGACCACTGAAGCTTTCTTT.

This clonotype showed up just a few times. The chain carries TRBV29-1 and TRBJ1-1; possibly TRBD1 for D (6 bases). The CDR3 is 15 amino acids. With 4 bases removed from V and 0 bases from J, the gap between germline ends came to 15 bases. In germline, CDR1 is SQVTM, CDR2 ANQGSEA. In DNA, the CDR3 is TGCAGCGTTGGGAGGGAGGGGGTCGTGAACACTGAAGCTTTCTTT. This sequence encodes CSVGREGVVNTEAFF. Full variable domain (outside the CDR3, taken from reference TRBV29-1 and TRBJ1-1): SAVISQKPSRDICQRGTSLTIQCQVDSQVTMMFWYRQQPGQSLTLIATANQGSEATYESGFVIDKFPISRPNLTFSTLTVSNMSPEDSSIYLCSVGREGVVNTEAFFGQGTRLTVV.

This clonotype was detected a few times. The gene calls are TRBV3-1 and TRBJ2-7, with D maybe TRBD1 (6 bases). Trimming shortened V by 5 bases and J by 2 bases, and 16 bases separated the two germline ends. CDR3 length: 15 residues. CDR1 and CDR2 (germline): LGHDT, YNNKEL (reference sequence). The CDR3 sequence is CASSADQGMAYEQYF. CDR3 DNA sequence: TGTGCCAGCAGCGCCGACCAGGGGATGGCCTACGAGCAGTACTTC.

The CDR3 DNA sequence: TGTGCCAGCAAGAGGTGGTTTAGCGGGGGAAACACCGGGGAGCTGTTTTTT. Residues: CASKRWFSGGNTGELFF. The chain has TRBV6-5 and TRBJ2-2; 9 positions match TRBD2. The CDR3 extends over 17 amino acids. Germline assignment: CDR1 MNHEY and CDR2 SVGAGI. The J segment lost 2 bases and the V segment lost 7 bases, leaving 11 bases of the junction unmatched.

This sequence joins TRBV12-3 or TRBV12-4 and TRBJ2-7; tentative D call: TRBD2 (5 bases). The CDR3 sequence is 15 residues long. The ends were cut back, 1 base at V and 3 bases at J, with 13 bases in the middle. The CDR3 region is CASSLEAGGLYEQYF. Written as DNA, the CDR3 is TGTGCCAGCAGTTTAGAGGCCGGCGGGCTCTACGAGCAGTACTTC.

The gene calls are TRBV15 and TRBJ2-2; possibly TRBD1 for D (6 bases). CDR1 LNHNV and CDR2 YYDKDF come from the germline V gene (reference sequence). This CDR3 contains 12 residues. V lost 9 bases to trimming and J lost 3 bases, with 8 bases between them. CDR3 DNA sequence: TGTGCCACACAGGGTTACACCGGGGAGCTGTTTTTT. Amino acid sequence: CATQGYTGELFF.

The chain recombines TRBV6-6 with TRBJ2-7; TRBD1 agrees at 8 bases. V dropped 3 bases and J dropped 5; count of bases not matched to a gene: 6. Germline V CDR1 and CDR2: MNHNY, SVGAGI (reference sequence). This CDR3 is 14 amino acids long. CDR3: CASSYAGQVNEQYF. For the CDR3, the DNA is TGTGCCAGCAGTTATGCGGGACAGGTGAACGAGCAGTACTTC.

This clonotype was observed a handful of times. This sequence joins TRBV25-1 and TRBJ2-1; 7 nucleotides agree with TRBD1. Germline V lookup: CDR1 MGHDK, CDR2 SYGVNS. CDR3 length equals 16 residues. J lost 0 bases, V lost 6 bases, and 8 bases had no gene match. CDR3 in amino acids: CASSKQGISSYNEQFF. CDR3 coding DNA: TGTGCCAGCAGCAAACAGGGGATTAGCTCCTACAATGAGCAGTTCTTC.

J is TRBJ1-2 and V is TRBV30, with 9 bases aligning to TRBD1. Trimming removed 8 bases from V and 8 bases from J; junction bases left unmatched: 9. The CDR3 runs to 12 residues. Germline loops: CDR1 GTSNPN, CDR2 SVGIG (reference sequence). CDR3: CALEGQGGGYTF. CDR3 sequence (DNA): TGTGCCCTAGAGGGACAGGGAGGAGGCTACACCTTC.

The chain combines TRBV5-4 with TRBJ1-1; no clear D. This CDR3 region has 14 residues. With 4 bases removed from V and 2 bases from J, the gap between germline ends came to 12 bases. CDR1 SGHNT and CDR2 YYREEE come from the germline V gene (reference sequence). The CDR3 loop is CASSVGGENTEAFF. In DNA, the CDR3 is TGTGCCAGCAGCGTCGGCGGGGAAAACACTGAAGCTTTCTTT.

J is TRBJ2-7 and V is TRBV5-1; either TRBD1 or TRBD2 may supply D (5 bases each). CDR1 is SGHRS and CDR2 is YFSETQ in the germline V gene. CDR3 length: 16 amino acids. V was cut by 0 bases and J by 0 bases, with 13 bases left in between. CDR3 residues: CASSLEWGTSSYEQYF. CDR3 sequence (DNA): TGCGCCAGCAGCTTGGAGTGGGGGACGAGCTCCTACGAGCAGTACTTC. Drawing the rest from reference TRBV5-1 and TRBJ2-7, the complete variable domain is KAGVTQTPRYLIKTRGQQVTLSCSPISGHRSVSWYQQTPGQGLQFLFEYFSETQRNKGNFPGRFSGRQFSNSRSEMNVSTLELGDSALYLCASSLEWGTSSYEQYFGPGTRLTVT.

This clonotype was counted only a few times. The V gene is TRBV30, the J gene TRBJ1-4, with 7 nucleotides matching TRBD1. The germline gives CDR1 GTSNPN, CDR2 SVGIG (reference sequence). J was trimmed by 5 bases and V by 8 bases; bases with no gene match: 8. This CDR3 has 13 residues. Here the CDR3 reads CARRDSRNEKLFF. The CDR3 DNA reads TGTGCCCGTCGGGACAGTAGAAATGAAAAACTGTTTTTT.

With regard to this clonotype: A read error is likely here: a far larger clone is one base away. The rearrangement links TRBV7-2 to TRBJ1-1; no clear D. This CDR3 spans 11 amino acids. Trimming took 3 bases from V and 5 from J, leaving 4 bases between them. In germline, CDR1 is SGHTA, CDR2 FQGNSA. The CDR3 bases are TGTGCCAGCAGCTTTGAGACTGAAGCTTTCTTT. Protein sequence: CASSFETEAFF.

DNA for the CDR3: TGTGCCAGCAGCTTAGCGAGGGGGGGTCCCTACAATGAGCAGTTCTTC. Translating gives CASSLARGGPYNEQFF. The chain links TRBV7-2 to TRBJ2-1; D perhaps matches TRBD2 (7 bases). V lost 0 bases and J 2 bases, leaving 11 bases between the germline ends. The CDR3 is 16 residues long. Germline values: CDR1 SGHTA, CDR2 FQGNSA.

This chain connects TRBV30 to TRBJ2-1; TRBD2 might be the D (6 bases). This CDR3 comprises 15 residues. V shed 2 bases and J shed 5 bases, with 16 bases lying between them. Germline lookup yields CDR1 GTSNPN and CDR2 SVGIG (reference sequence). CDR3 loop: CAWSWDSSPDNEQFF. CDR3 in DNA: TGTGCCTGGAGTTGGGACTCCTCACCCGACAATGAGCAGTTCTTC.

Here the CDR3 reads CASAGPNKNIQYF. DNA for the CDR3: TGCGCCAGCGCGGGCCCTAACAAAAACATTCAGTACTTC. V and J are TRBV5-1 and TRBJ2-4; D might be TRBD2 (5 bases). Germline V lookup: CDR1 SGHRS, CDR2 YFSETQ. The CDR3 has 13 residues. Trimming shortened V by 7 bases and J by 3 bases, and 11 bases separated the two germline ends.

The rearrangement links TRBV5-6 to TRBJ2-1; D assignment may be TRBD1 or TRBD2 (5 bases each). This CDR3 has 18 amino acids. Trimming removed 0 bases from V and 2 bases from J, with 18 bases in between. Germline CDR1 is SGHDT and CDR2 is YYEEEE. The CDR3 here is CASSLAPPGTDTYNEQFF. For the CDR3, the DNA is TGTGCCAGCAGCTTGGCCCCTCCCGGGACCGATACCTACAATGAGCAGTTCTTC.

CDR3 sequence reads: CASRFRGSSYNEQFF. Here the CDR3 DNA reads TGTGCCAGTAGGTTTCGGGGGAGCTCCTACAATGAGCAGTTCTTC. The chain is built from TRBV19 and TRBJ2-1; perhaps TRBD2 as D (6 bases). V was trimmed by 6 bases and J by 0 bases, leaving 12 bases between them. This CDR3 has 15 residues. Germline loops: CDR1 LNHDA, CDR2 SQIVND (reference sequence).

This clonotype showed up many times. The chain uses TRBV29-1 and TRBJ2-1; TRBD2 is a possible D gene (5 bases). Germline CDR1 reads SQVTM; CDR2 reads ANQGSEA. The CDR3 covers 14 residues. V lost 4 bases and J lost 0, with 10 bases in between. The CDR3 region has the DNA TGCAGCGTTGTTCCAGCGGTCTCCTACAATGAGCAGTTCTTC. Residues: CSVVPAVSYNEQFF.

This chain connects TRBV27 to TRBJ1-4; D is possibly TRBD1 (6 bases). Germline CDR1 MNHEY, CDR2 SMNVEV (reference sequence). CDR3 size: 14 residues. The germline V and J ends were trimmed by 2 bases and 6 bases, with 10 bases remaining between them. The CDR3 here is CASSLGGHYEKLFF. The CDR3 coding sequence is TGTGCCAGCAGTTTAGGGGGGCATTATGAAAAACTGTTTTTT.

This clonotype appeared a few times. The chain is built from TRBV20-1 and TRBJ2-1, with D tentatively TRBD2 (6 bases). Germline assignment: CDR1 DFQATT and CDR2 SNEGSKA (reference sequence). The CDR3 spans 17 residues. The V and J ends lost 4 bases and 0 bases respectively, with 19 bases between them. The CDR3 protein is CSATRDFTKSSYNEQFF. The CDR3 nucleotides are TGCAGTGCTACCCGGGACTTCACCAAAAGCTCCTACAATGAGCAGTTCTTC.

There are a few counts of this clonotype. The chain carries TRBV30 and TRBJ1-1, with D tentatively TRBD1 (5 bases). Trimming took off 4 bases at V and 11 bases at J, with 20 bases between the two ends. CDR1 is GTSNPN and CDR2 is SVGIG in the germline V gene (reference sequence). CDR3 length: 13 residues. The CDR3 reads CAWNIKGGGVAFF. The CDR3 DNA follows: TGTGCCTGGAATATTAAAGGAGGAGGGGTGGCTTTCTTT.

The CDR3 DNA sequence: TGTGCCAGCAGCCAAGTGGGACTAGCGGGAGGGCAGTTCTTC. Translated, it gives CASSQVGLAGGQFF. The chain uses TRBV14 and TRBJ2-1; 15 bases fit TRBD2. Germline V gives CDR1 SGHDN, CDR2 FVKESK. The trim removed 1 base at V and 12 bases at J, leaving 1 base unmatched. CDR3 length: 14 residues.

This clonotype was counted a few times. The CDR3 loop is CASSINEKLFF. The CDR3 DNA sequence: TGTGCCAGCAGTATTAATGAAAAACTGTTTTTT. The chain employs TRBV6-1 and TRBJ1-4; D ambiguous. V was clipped by 5 bases and J by 4 bases, with 2 bases between them. Germline lookup yields CDR1 MNHNS and CDR2 SASEGT. This CDR3 has 11 residues.